This TCR beta chain emerged from a study of blood T cells in healthy people across ages (dated by TCRdb to 2013 to 2016). Describing the broader study: Template switching captured roughly one uniquely barcoded TCR beta cDNA molecule per two T cells in model experiments. Age-related changes in TCR beta repertoire diversity were measured in the study by deep sequencing normalized with unique cDNA molecular identifiers. Donors were grouped into four age groups: young (average roughly 17 years), middle-aged (approximately 41), aged (around 62) and long-lived (around 80). Donors of different ages were randomly distributed across sequencing lanes to avoid experimental bias. Using the same blood draw, the study looked at two additional independent replicas of 1 million unique cDNA reads for two donors, one aged 18 to 29 and the other aged 80 or older. Summary of the overall study and its limitations: A strong correlation was found between observed TCR beta diversity and the percentage of naive T cells measured by flow cytometry. Conclusive comparison of naive and antigen-experienced compartments was prevented by the profiling of bulk unsorted PBMCs. Compared with the aged group, more naive CD4+ T cells, fewer expanded clones and increased TCR diversity were shown by the long-lived group, suggesting age selection. As age increased, observed TCR beta diversity per million T cells dropped in a roughly linear way, and a significant reduction was already evident by age about 40. The CMV infection status of donors was not known, potentially confounding age-related changes in expanded clonotypes. Estimates of total diversity based on one million sequenced T cells were considered lower bounds and underestimates.

As encoded in the germline V gene, CDR1 is SGHRS while CDR2 is YFSETQ. The CDR3 measures 16 amino acids from cysteine to phenylalanine. Only the CDR3 region is kept as DNA, spanning 48 bases read in frame from base 1. At the junction V is shortened by 4 bases and J by 4 bases; bases outside the gene matches: 8. The protocol used for the library was 5' RACE. These reads were obtained on an Illumina HiSeq 2500. A second PCR of about 7 to 12 cycles was run with a J-beta primer mix and a sample-barcoded 5' primer. A unique molecular identifier was introduced onto each TCR beta cDNA molecule by a template-switch 5' adaptor carrying 12 random nucleotides. Each sample yielded at least 3 million CDR3-containing paired-end reads. First-strand cDNA synthesis was performed from all RNA using the Mint cDNA synthesis kit, with priming by a TRBC-specific oligonucleotide. All cDNA was treated with uracil-DNA glycosylase and then went through a first 18-cycle PCR with the universal primers M1SS and BC2_uni_R. In the authors' own workflow: Normalization of each sample was performed by random selection of 1 million high-quality reads, each carrying a distinct molecular identifier. Instead of being binned into consensus sequences, reads with shared molecular identifiers were discarded. CDR3 identification, clonotype clustering and error correction used MiTCR with a Q25 quality threshold and the strictest error-elimination algorithm. A nonparametric unseen species model with Euler transformation was used to estimate a lower bound on total TCR beta diversity. Using fastp at Q25 and MiXCR, TCRdb reprocessed the public reads and kept productive beta chains. Entries that share a CDR3 protein sequence are merged under the most common genes and DNA. TCRdb's processing, not the study's, gives the V and J calls here. The sample table holds around 670,000 distinct CDR3 sequences, of which approximately 30% were seen once. The ten top clones hold 15% to 18% of the sample.

There are many counts of this clonotype. Its antigen remains undetermined. Base qualities are not at hand, and no much larger clone is one base apart. Donors were a few dozen systemically healthy Caucasian individuals from Russia aged roughly 6 to 90 years. Approximately 9.3 milliliters of peripheral blood were collected from each donor into EDTA-treated Vacutainer tubes. PBMCs were isolated by Ficoll-Paque density-gradient centrifugation, with at least 7 million obtained per sample. Total RNA, at least 6 micrograms per sample, was extracted from PBMCs with Trizol reagent. Naive CD45RAhigh/CD27high T cell percentages were measured by flow cytometry on a PBMC aliquot from every donor.

The specimen sequenced was blood. The sequence came from a woman older than 75 in good health. The chain links TRBV5-1 with TRBJ2-1; a stretch of 10 junction bases matches TRBD2. The DNA sequence is TGCGCCAGCAGCCCCCTAGCGGGGGCCCTTTACAATGAGCAGTTCTTC. Translated, this gives CASSPLAGALYNEQFF.